This is a list of T cell receptor beta chains from one sample in a study of molecular identifiers for immune sequencing clone quantification. Each CDR3 protein gets one entry after TCRdb re-called the PCR reads with MiXCR. The table has hundreds of thousands of distinct CDR3 sequences, roughly 27% seen once; the top ten hold about 0.84%. Sequencing was carried out using naive CD8+ T cells from blood, with Jurkat cell RNA spiked in. The receptor source for this set is a human donor in good health. Some libraries in this study had Jurkat cell RNA spiked in. CDR3s include the opening cysteine and the closing phenylalanine or tryptophan. Fields, in order: J gene, clone size, D gene, V gene, CDR3 protein, CDR3 DNA. The D gene is left open where the match is weak. A clone size is listed for some rows: how often the clone was seen (once, few, many), or a class if it is expanded.

>TRBJ1-2|-|TRBD1|TRBV4-1
CASSPGQDTGDGYTF
TGCGCCAGCAGCCCGGGACAGGACACAGGCGATGGCTACACCTTC
>TRBJ2-7|few|TRBD2|TRBV2
CASSEYSGEPYEQYF
TGTGCCAGCAGTGAATACAGCGGGGAGCCCTACGAGCAGTACTTC
>TRBJ2-5|-|TRBD2|TRBV6-2/TRBV6-3
CASSYGRGMLVETQYF
TGTGCCAGCAGTTACGGGCGGGGGATGTTGGTGGAGACCCAGTACTTC
>TRBJ1-1|few|-|TRBV6-6
CASRGFVVAEAFF
TGTGCCAGCAGGGGCTTCGTTGTGGCTGAAGCTTTCTTT
>TRBJ2-6|-|-|TRBV27
CASSSGAGATVLTF
TGTGCCAGCAGTTCCGGTGCTGGGGCCACCGTCCTGACTTTC
>TRBJ1-6|many|TRBD1|TRBV3-1
CASSHFTRDRYNSPLHF
TGTGCCAGCAGCCACTTCACCCGGGACAGGTATAATTCACCCCTCCACTTT
>TRBJ2-1|many|-|TRBV7-2
CASSLEVGEAAYNEQFF
TGTGCCAGCAGCTTAGAGGTAGGGGAGGCTGCCTACAATGAGCAGTTCTTC
>TRBJ2-3|-|TRBD2|TRBV6-2/TRBV6-3
CASGTPLAGDTDTQYF
TGTGCCAGCGGTACCCCCTTGGCGGGGGACACAGATACGCAGTATTTT
>TRBJ1-1|many|-|TRBV7-8
CASSLGFLSTEAFF
TGTGCCAGCAGCTTAGGATTTCTGAGCACTGAAGCTTTCTTT
>TRBJ1-5|few|-|TRBV19
CASSSFVGANQPQHF
TGTGCCAGTAGTTCATTTGTGGGGGCCAATCAGCCCCAGCATTTT
>TRBJ2-7|few|-|TRBV2
CASSEIAESSYEQYF
TGTGCCAGCAGTGAGATAGCGGAGAGCTCCTACGAGCAGTACTTC
>TRBJ2-3|-|-|TRBV30
CAWEPGPKSYTDTQYF
TGTGCCTGGGAACCGGGACCCAAATCTTACACAGATACGCAGTATTTT
>TRBJ1-1|many|-|TRBV20-1
CSARAGAGEDTEAFF
TGCAGTGCTAGAGCAGGGGCGGGGGAGGACACTGAAGCTTTCTTT
>TRBJ2-5|few|TRBD2|TRBV7-9
CASRSQNRASGEQETQYF
TGTGCCAGCAGATCCCAGAACCGGGCTAGCGGGGAACAAGAGACCCAGTACTTC
>TRBJ1-1|-|-|TRBV6-2/TRBV6-3
CASSYRENPEAFF
TGTGCCAGCAGTTACCGTGAGAACCCTGAAGCTTTCTTT
>TRBJ1-1|-|-|TRBV6-2/TRBV6-3
CASSYVRANTEAFF
TGTGCCAGCAGTTACGTCAGGGCGAACACTGAAGCTTTCTTT
>TRBJ2-1|few|TRBD2|TRBV27
CASSFVSGGAGEQFF
TGTGCCAGCAGTTTTGTTAGCGGGGGGGCCGGTGAGCAGTTCTTC
>TRBJ2-1|few|TRBD2|TRBV4-3
CASSQEGSGGYNEQFF
TGCGCCAGCAGCCAAGAGGGTAGCGGGGGGTACAATGAGCAGTTCTTC
>TRBJ2-3|few|-|TRBV12-3/TRBV12-4
CASSLKGRDSASTDTQYF
TGTGCCAGCAGTTTAAAGGGGAGGGACAGCGCTAGCACAGATACGCAGTATTTT
>TRBJ1-1|many|-|TRBV7-2
CASSRDGPYAMNTEAFF
TGTGCCAGCAGCAGAGACGGACCGTACGCCATGAACACTGAAGCTTTCTTT
>TRBJ1-2|-|-|TRBV4-1
CASSQGGLQNYGYTF
TGCGCCAGCAGCCAAGGAGGTCTACAGAACTATGGCTACACCTTC
>TRBJ2-5|-|TRBD1|TRBV7-9
CASSSPTGQGIEPQYF
TGTGCCAGCAGCTCACCGACAGGGCAGGGCATAGAGCCCCAGTACTTC
>TRBJ2-7|-|-|TRBV7-6
CASGPGQSSYEQYF
TGTGCCAGCGGCCCCGGACAGAGCTCCTACGAGCAGTACTTC
>TRBJ2-3|-|-|TRBV11-2
CASSLFAEATQYF
TGTGCCAGCAGCTTATTTGCGGAAGCTACGCAGTATTTT
>TRBJ1-1|many|-|TRBV3-1
CASSPNWGNTEAFF
TGTGCCAGCAGCCCAAACTGGGGGAACACTGAAGCTTTCTTT
>TRBJ1-2|few|TRBD1|TRBV29-1
CSVIGQVYGYTF
TGCAGCGTGATCGGACAGGTCTATGGCTACACCTTC
>TRBJ2-3|many|-|TRBV6-6
CASSDNEGGLPDTQYF
TGTGCCAGCAGTGATAACGAAGGGGGTTTGCCAGATACGCAGTATTTT
>TRBJ2-5|-|TRBD2|TRBV19
CASSPGGRSYQETQYF
TGTGCCAGTAGTCCGGGGGGGAGGTCGTACCAAGAGACCCAGTACTTC
>TRBJ2-3|-|-|TRBV4-3
CASSQSRSGTPSGTQYF
TGCGCCAGCAGCCAATCAAGGTCAGGGACACCGTCAGGTACGCAGTATTTT
>TRBJ2-7|many|TRBD1|TRBV6-5
CASSYSTGGYEQYF
TGTGCCAGCAGTTACTCAACAGGGGGCTACGAGCAGTACTTC
>TRBJ1-5|many|-|TRBV19
CASRTGPSNQPQHF
TGTGCCAGTAGAACGGGGCCGAGCAATCAGCCCCAGCATTTT
>TRBJ2-5|-|-|TRBV3-1
CASSRTLGETQYF
TGTGCCAGCAGCCGGACCCTTGGGGAGACCCAGTACTTC
>TRBJ2-1|-|-|TRBV5-6
CASSLKVTSNEQFF
TGTGCCAGCAGCTTGAAGGTGACTAGCAATGAGCAGTTCTTC
>TRBJ2-7|-|TRBD2|TRBV7-9
CASSAGGAYVQYF
TGTGCCAGCAGCGCGGGGGGCGCCTACGTGCAGTACTTC
>TRBJ2-4|many|-|TRBV6-6
CASSHWEGQLAKNIQYF
TGTGCCAGCAGTCATTGGGAGGGACAATTAGCCAAAAACATTCAGTACTTC
>TRBJ1-5|many|TRBD1|TRBV5-5
CASSADRGWQPQHF
TGTGCCAGCAGCGCGGACAGGGGATGGCAGCCCCAGCATTTT
>TRBJ2-7|many|TRBD1|TRBV7-9
CASSLETGTTYEQYF
TGTGCCAGCAGCCTAGAGACAGGGACCACCTACGAGCAGTACTTC
>TRBJ2-3|many|-|TRBV5-4
CASSTLPPGSDTQYF
TGTGCCAGCAGCACATTGCCTCCGGGGTCAGATACGCAGTATTTT
>TRBJ1-5|-|TRBD1|TRBV6-2/TRBV6-3
CASSSQTGTGDYSNQPQHF
TGTGCCAGCAGTTCCCAAACCGGGACAGGGGACTATAGCAATCAGCCCCAGCATTTT
>TRBJ2-7|-|-|TRBV4-3
CASSQDTGPAYEQYF
TGCGCCAGCAGCCAAGATACCGGCCCGGCCTACGAGCAGTACTTC
>TRBJ2-3|-|TRBD2|TRBV19
CASSTRAWIAGDTDTQYF
TGTGCCAGTAGTACGCGGGCTTGGATAGCGGGGGACACAGATACGCAGTATTTT
>TRBJ2-7|many|-|TRBV6-1
CASNVAGYEQYF
TGTGCCAGCAACGTCGCGGGGTACGAGCAGTACTTC
>TRBJ1-2|few|TRBD1|TRBV7-2
CASSFGRGQDYGYTF
TGTGCCAGCAGCTTTGGGAGGGGGCAGGACTATGGCTACACCTTC
>TRBJ2-7|-|TRBD2|TRBV7-9
CASSLAWTSGSSEQYF
TGTGCCAGCAGCTTAGCGTGGACTAGCGGGTCTTCTGAGCAGTACTTC
>TRBJ2-7|-|TRBD1|TRBV5-1
CASSLWTGAYGQYF
TGCGCCAGCAGCCTCTGGACAGGGGCCTACGGGCAGTACTTC
>TRBJ2-3|many|-|TRBV4-3
CASSQAPGGGGGTDTQYF
TGCGCCAGCAGCCAAGCCCCTGGTGGGGGGGGCGGCACAGATACGCAGTATTTT
>TRBJ2-7|few|TRBD1|TRBV20-1
CSARDQDRGLYEQYF
TGCAGTGCTAGAGATCAGGACAGGGGACTCTACGAGCAGTACTTC
>TRBJ1-1|many|-|TRBV6-2/TRBV6-3
CASSLHRTEAFF
TGTGCCAGCAGCCTCCACAGGACTGAAGCTTTCTTT
>TRBJ2-5|-|-|TRBV30
CAWSELGQETQYF
TGTGCCTGGAGTGAGTTAGGCCAAGAGACCCAGTACTTC
>TRBJ1-2|-|-|TRBV21-1
CASSRALFGYGYTF
TGTGCCAGCAGCAGGGCACTGTTTGGCTATGGCTACACCTTC
>TRBJ2-5|many|-|TRBV4-1
CASSPQGLVETQYF
TGCGCCAGCAGCCCCCAGGGATTGGTTGAGACCCAGTACTTC
>TRBJ1-5|many|-|TRBV9
CASSVVDGDQPQHF
TGTGCCAGCAGCGTAGTGGACGGGGATCAGCCCCAGCATTTT
>TRBJ1-5|many|-|TRBV4-3
CASSQDFVDTPQHF
TGCGCCAGCAGCCAAGATTTCGTTGATACGCCCCAGCATTTT
>TRBJ2-3|-|TRBD1|TRBV4-1
CASSPRQGPSTDTQYF
TGCGCCAGCAGCCCCAGACAGGGACCATCCACAGATACGCAGTATTTT
>TRBJ2-1|many|TRBD2|TRBV27
CASSEAGAYNEQFF
TGTGCCAGTTCTGAGGCGGGAGCTTACAATGAGCAGTTCTTC
>TRBJ2-7|few|-|TRBV5-6
CASSFPRGSYEQYF
TGTGCCAGCAGCTTCCCCAGGGGATCGTACGAGCAGTACTTC
>TRBJ1-3|few|TRBD1|TRBV14
CASSQVRTGGASGNTIYF
TGTGCCAGCAGCCAAGTAAGGACAGGGGGCGCGAGTGGAAACACCATATATTTT